This T cell receptor (beta chain) is drawn from a study of CD8 T cells in Susac syndrome. When the RNA was reverse transcribed, random hexamers were used with an input of about 0.5 to 1 ug. TCRdb called the immunoSEQ multiplex PCR reads again in MiXCR, with one record for every CDR3 protein. The sample lists fewer than 70,000 distinct CDR3 sequences; around 93% were seen once. In blood CD8+ and CD4+ T cells, TCR beta underwent sequencing. The TEMRA cells underwent FACS enrichment, while the CD8+ and CD4+ T cells underwent negative isolation. This clonotype originated in a human donor in good health. Source material: CD8+ T cells from PBMCs.

CDR3: CASSSMTGGEYGYTF. In DNA form, the CDR3 reads TGTGCCAGCAGTTCAATGACAGGGGGCGAGTATGGCTACACCTTC. The chain joins TRBV6-2 or TRBV6-3 to TRBJ1-2; 10 bases are shared with TRBD1. The CDR3 is 15 amino acids. The V segment lost 4 bases and the J segment 5 bases; nucleotides outside the gene matches: 7. Germline CDR1 reads MNHEY; CDR2 reads SVGEGT.